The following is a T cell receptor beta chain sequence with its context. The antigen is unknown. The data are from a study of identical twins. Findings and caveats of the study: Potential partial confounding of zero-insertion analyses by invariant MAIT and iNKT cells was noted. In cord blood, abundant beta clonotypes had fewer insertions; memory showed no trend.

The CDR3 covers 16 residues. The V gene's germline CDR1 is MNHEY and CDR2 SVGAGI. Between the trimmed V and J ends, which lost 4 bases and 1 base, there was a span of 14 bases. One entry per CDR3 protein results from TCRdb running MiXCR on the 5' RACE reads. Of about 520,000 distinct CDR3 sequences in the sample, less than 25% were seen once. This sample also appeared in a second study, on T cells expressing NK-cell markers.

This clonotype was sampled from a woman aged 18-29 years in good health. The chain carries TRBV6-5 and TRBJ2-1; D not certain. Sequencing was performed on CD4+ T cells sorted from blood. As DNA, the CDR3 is TGTGCCAGCAGTTTCAGAAATGTTCGTTCCTACAATGAGCAGTTCTTC. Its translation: CASSFRNVRSYNEQFF.